The 9 T cell receptor beta chains given below trace back to one sample, sequenced in a study of shared clonotypes between healthy human individuals. Some clones are missing from TCRdb's copy, which holds only in-frame ones; the method was immunoSEQ multiplex PCR. The profile shows about 1.5 million clones, roughly 98% of them singletons. The source material was naive CD4+ T cells sorted from blood. Subset reported: CD45RA+ positively selected. The receptor set was obtained from a man under 40 in good health.

The chain joins TRBV27 to TRBJ1-1; unclear D gene. Per the germline V gene, CDR1 is MNHEY and CDR2 is SMNVEV (reference sequence). Between the trimmed V and J ends, which lost 6 bases and 2 bases, there was a span of 10 bases. The CDR3 is 13 amino acids. The CDR3 DNA reads as TGTGCCAGCAGCCGGTTAGATAACACTGAAGCTTTCTTT. This codes for CASSRLDNTEAFF.

The J gene is TRBJ2-1, the V gene TRBV5-1, with TRBD1 identical over 10 bases. There are 15 residues in the CDR3. Trimming removed 0 bases from V and 6 bases from J; junction bases left unmatched: 3. Germline V CDR1 and CDR2: SGHRS, YFSETQ. The CDR3 nucleotides read TGCGCCAGCAGCTTGGGTCGGGACAGGGGCAATGAGCAGTTCTTC. As protein: CASSLGRDRGNEQFF.

The genes are TRBV7-9 and TRBJ2-3, with D tentatively TRBD2 (7 bases). The ends were cut back, 5 bases at V and 2 bases at J, with 23 bases in the middle. This CDR3 spans 18 amino acids. Germline values: CDR1 SEHNR, CDR2 FQNEAQ (reference sequence). CDR3 in amino acids: CASSQRGGLLYSTDTQYF. In nucleotides, the CDR3 is TGTGCCAGCAGCCAGAGGGGGGGCCTACTCTATTCCACAGATACGCAGTATTTT.

This clone was recorded only once. The chain employs TRBV29-1 and TRBJ2-3, with 12 bases lining up with TRBD2. Germline loops: CDR1 SQVTM, CDR2 ANQGSEA. V trimming: 3 bases; J trimming: 4 bases; junction bases outside the gene matches: 5. The CDR3 is 15 residues long. As DNA, the CDR3 is TGCAGCGTTGACCCTAGCGGGAGGGCCGCAGATACGCAGTATTTT. Its translation: CSVDPSGRAADTQYF.

The chain has TRBV5-1 and TRBJ1-2, with 11 positions matching TRBD1. The V segment lost 10 bases and the J segment 8 bases; nucleotides outside the gene matches: 13. Germline V gene sequence: CDR1 SGHRS, CDR2 YFSETQ. The CDR3 runs to 14 residues. CDR3 sequence (DNA): TGCGCCTCGACCTGGGACAGGGGGTTCAGGGGCTACACCTTC. It translates to CASTWDRGFRGYTF.

J is TRBJ2-7 and V is TRBV5-4, with 9 bases matching TRBD1. The CDR3 has 14 amino acids. With 10 bases clipped from V and 6 bases from J, the junction kept 14 bases outside the gene matches. The germline V gene has CDR1 SGHNT and CDR2 YYREEE (reference sequence). The CDR3 coding sequence is TGTGCCTGCAAAACAGGGGGCTTAACGTCCGAGCAGTACTTC. Translation gives CACKTGGLTSEQYF.

V is TRBV27 and J is TRBJ1-1; 9 nucleotides line up with TRBD1. Germline values: CDR1 MNHEY, CDR2 SMNVEV (reference sequence). The V gene end was trimmed by 3 bases and the J gene end by 1 base; junction bases not matched to a gene: 9. This CDR3 contains 17 residues. CDR3: CASSFYTGGAGNTEAFF. The CDR3 coding sequence is TGTGCCAGCAGTTTCTATACAGGGGGCGCAGGGAACACTGAAGCTTTCTTT.

This chain links TRBV6-5 with TRBJ2-2; D remains unclear. V gave up 5 bases and J gave up 6 bases, with 10 bases separating them. The germline V gene encodes CDR1 MNHEY and CDR2 SVGAGI. The CDR3 loop spans 13 amino acids. CDR3 sequence reads: CASSKESAGELFF. CDR3 DNA sequence: TGTGCCAGCAGTAAGGAGTCGGCCGGGGAGCTGTTTTTT.

The chain couples TRBV27 to TRBJ2-2; tentative D call: TRBD2 (6 bases). The V end lost 6 bases, the J end lost 3 bases, and 29 bases lay between the germline ends. Germline CDR1 MNHEY, CDR2 SMNVEV (reference sequence). CDR3 length: 20 residues. In DNA form, the CDR3 reads TGTGCCAGCAGCCTAATTTCCTCCACTCGGGGGACGGCGTACACCGGGGAGCTGTTTTTT. Protein product: CASSLISSTRGTAYTGELFF.